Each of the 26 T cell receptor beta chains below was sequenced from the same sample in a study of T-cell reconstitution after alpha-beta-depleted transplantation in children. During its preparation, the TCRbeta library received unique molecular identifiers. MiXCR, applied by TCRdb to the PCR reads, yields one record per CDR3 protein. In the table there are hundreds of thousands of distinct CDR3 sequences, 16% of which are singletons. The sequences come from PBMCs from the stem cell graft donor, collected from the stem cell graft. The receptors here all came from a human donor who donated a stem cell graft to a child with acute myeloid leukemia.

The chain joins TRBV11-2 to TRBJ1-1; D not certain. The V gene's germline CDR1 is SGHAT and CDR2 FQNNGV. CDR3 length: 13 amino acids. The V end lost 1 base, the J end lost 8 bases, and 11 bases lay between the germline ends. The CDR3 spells CASSLVREAEAFF. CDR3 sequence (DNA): TGTGCCAGCAGCTTAGTAAGGGAGGCCGAAGCTTTCTTT.

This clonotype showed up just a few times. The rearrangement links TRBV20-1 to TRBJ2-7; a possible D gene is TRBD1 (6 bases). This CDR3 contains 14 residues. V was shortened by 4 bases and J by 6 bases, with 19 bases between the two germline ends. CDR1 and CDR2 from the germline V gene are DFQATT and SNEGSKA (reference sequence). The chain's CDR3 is CSATRRDTMSEQYV. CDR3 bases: TGCAGTGCTACGCGCCGGGACACGATGAGCGAGCAGTACGTC.

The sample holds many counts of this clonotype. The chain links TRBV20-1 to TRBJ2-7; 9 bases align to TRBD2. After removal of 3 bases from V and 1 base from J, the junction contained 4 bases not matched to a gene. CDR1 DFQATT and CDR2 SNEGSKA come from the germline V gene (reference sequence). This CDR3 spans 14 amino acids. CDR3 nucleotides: TGCAGTGCTAGCGCTAGCGGGACTTCCTACGAGCAGTACGTC. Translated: CSASASGTSYEQYV.

Here the CDR3 DNA reads TGCAGTGCCACCAAAACTGGGGCAACTAATGAAAAACTGTTTTTT. Translated: CSATKTGATNEKLFF. The chain has TRBV20-1 and TRBJ1-4; D remains ambiguous. CDR3 length: 15 residues. Trimming took off 6 bases at V and 0 bases at J, with 14 bases between the two ends. CDR1 and CDR2 from the germline V gene are DFQATT and SNEGSKA (reference sequence).

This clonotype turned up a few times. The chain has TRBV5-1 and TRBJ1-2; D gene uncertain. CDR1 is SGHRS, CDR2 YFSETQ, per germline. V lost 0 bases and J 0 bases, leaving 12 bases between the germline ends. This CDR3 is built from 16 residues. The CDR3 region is CASSLEAASANYGYTF. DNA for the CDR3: TGCGCCAGCAGCTTGGAGGCAGCATCAGCTAACTATGGCTACACCTTC.

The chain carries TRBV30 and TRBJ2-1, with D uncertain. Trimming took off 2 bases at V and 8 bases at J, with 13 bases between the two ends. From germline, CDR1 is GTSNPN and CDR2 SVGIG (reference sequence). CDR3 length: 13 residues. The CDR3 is CAWSWSAGYEQFF. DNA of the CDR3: TGTGCCTGGAGTTGGTCGGCAGGCTATGAGCAGTTCTTC. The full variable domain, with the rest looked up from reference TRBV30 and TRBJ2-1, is SQTIHQWPATLVQPVGSPLSLECTVEGTSNPNLYWYRQAAGRGLQLLFYSVGIGQISSEVPQNLSASRPQDRQFILSSKKLLLSDSGFYLCAWSWSAGYEQFFGPGTRLTVL.

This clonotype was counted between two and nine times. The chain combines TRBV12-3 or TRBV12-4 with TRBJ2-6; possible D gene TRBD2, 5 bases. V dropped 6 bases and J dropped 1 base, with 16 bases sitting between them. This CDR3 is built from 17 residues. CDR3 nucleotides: TGTGCCAGCAGGTCTTTTCTCGGGGTATCTGGGGCCAACGTCCTGACTTTC. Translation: CASRSFLGVSGANVLTF.

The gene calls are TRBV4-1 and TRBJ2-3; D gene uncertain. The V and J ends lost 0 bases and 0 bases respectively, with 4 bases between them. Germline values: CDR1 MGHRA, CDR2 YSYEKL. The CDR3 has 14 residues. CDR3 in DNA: TGCGCCAGCAGCCAAGAAGGAAGCACAGATACGCAGTATTTT. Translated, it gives CASSQEGSTDTQYF.

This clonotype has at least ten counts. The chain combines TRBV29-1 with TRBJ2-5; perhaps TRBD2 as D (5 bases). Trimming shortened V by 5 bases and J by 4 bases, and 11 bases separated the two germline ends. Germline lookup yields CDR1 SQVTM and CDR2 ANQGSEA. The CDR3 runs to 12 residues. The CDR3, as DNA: TGCAGCGTTAACAGCGGTGGAGAGACCCAGTACTTC. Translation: CSVNSGGETQYF.

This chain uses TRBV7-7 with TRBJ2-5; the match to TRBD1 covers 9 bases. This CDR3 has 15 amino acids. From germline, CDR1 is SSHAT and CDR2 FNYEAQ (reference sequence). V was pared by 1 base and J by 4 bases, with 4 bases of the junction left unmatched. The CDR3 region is CASSLEGQGRETQYF. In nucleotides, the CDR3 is TGTGCCAGCAGCTTAGAGGGACAGGGACGAGAGACCCAGTACTTC. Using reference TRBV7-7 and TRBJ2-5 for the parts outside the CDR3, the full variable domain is GAGVSQSPRYKVTKRGQDVTLRCDPISSHATLYWYQQALGQGPEFLTYFNYEAQPDKSGLPSDRFSAERPEGSISTLTIQRTEQRDSAMYRCASSLEGQGRETQYFGPGTRLLVL.

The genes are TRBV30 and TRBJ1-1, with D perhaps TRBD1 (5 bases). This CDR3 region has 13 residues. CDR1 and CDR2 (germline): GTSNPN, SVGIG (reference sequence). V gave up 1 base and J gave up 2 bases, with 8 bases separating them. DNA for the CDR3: TGTGCCTGGAGTGGAGGGACCAACACTGAAGCTTTCTTT. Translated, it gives CAWSGGTNTEAFF.

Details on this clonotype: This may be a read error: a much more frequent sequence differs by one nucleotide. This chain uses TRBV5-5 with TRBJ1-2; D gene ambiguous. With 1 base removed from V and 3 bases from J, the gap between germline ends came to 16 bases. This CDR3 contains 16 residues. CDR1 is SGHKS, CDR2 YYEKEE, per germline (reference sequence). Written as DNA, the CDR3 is TGTGCCAGCAGCTTGAGGGCGAAGAAAAGAGACTATGGCTACACCTTC. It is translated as CASSLRAKKRDYGYTF.

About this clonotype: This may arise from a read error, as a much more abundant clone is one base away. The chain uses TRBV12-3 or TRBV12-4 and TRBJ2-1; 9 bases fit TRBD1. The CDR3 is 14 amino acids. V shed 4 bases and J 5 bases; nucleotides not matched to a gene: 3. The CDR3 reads CASSWTGVNNEQFF. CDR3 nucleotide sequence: TGTGCCAGCAGTTGGACAGGGGTTAACAATGAGCAGTTCTTC.

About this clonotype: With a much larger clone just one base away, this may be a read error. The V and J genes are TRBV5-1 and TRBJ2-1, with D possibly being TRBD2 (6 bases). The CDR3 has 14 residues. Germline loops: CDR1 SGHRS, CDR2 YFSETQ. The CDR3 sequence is CASSSRDGGNDQFF. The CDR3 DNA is TGCGCCAGCAGCTCCCGGGACGGCGGGAATGACCAGTTCTTC.

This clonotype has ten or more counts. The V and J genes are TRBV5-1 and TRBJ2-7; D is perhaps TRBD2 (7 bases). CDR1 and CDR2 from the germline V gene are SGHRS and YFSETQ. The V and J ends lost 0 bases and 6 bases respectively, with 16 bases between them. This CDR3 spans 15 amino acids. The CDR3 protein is CASSLAGLEGGEQYV. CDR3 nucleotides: TGCGCCAGCAGCTTGGCCGGACTAGAAGGGGGCGAGCAGTACGTC.

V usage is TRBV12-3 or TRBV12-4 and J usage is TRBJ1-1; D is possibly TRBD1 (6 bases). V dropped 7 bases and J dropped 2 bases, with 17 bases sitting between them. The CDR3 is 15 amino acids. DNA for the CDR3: TGTGCCAGCACCCAATGGGGGGGGCTAAACACTGAAGCTTTCTTT. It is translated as CASTQWGGLNTEAFF.

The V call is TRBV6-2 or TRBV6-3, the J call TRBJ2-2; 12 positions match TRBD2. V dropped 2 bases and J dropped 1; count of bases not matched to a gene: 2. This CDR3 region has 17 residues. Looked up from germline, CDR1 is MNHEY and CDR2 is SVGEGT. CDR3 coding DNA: TGTGCCAGCAGTTACCTGACTAGCGGGGGGAACACCGGGGAGCTGTTTTTT. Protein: CASSYLTSGGNTGELFF.

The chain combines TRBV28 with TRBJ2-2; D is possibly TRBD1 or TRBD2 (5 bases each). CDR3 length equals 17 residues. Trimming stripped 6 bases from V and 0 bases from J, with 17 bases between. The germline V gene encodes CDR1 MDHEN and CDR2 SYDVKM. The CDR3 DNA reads TGTGCCAGCAGCCCCGGGGCGGGCCGCGCGAACACCGGGGAGCTGTTTTTT. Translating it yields CASSPGAGRANTGELFF.

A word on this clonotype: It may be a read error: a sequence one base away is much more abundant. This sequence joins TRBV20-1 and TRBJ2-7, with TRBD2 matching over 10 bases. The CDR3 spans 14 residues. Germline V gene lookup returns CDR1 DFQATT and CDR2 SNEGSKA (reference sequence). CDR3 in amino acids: CCARVPSGGAVQYF. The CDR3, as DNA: TGCTGTGCTAGAGTGCCCAGCGGGGGGGCCGTGCAGTACTTC.

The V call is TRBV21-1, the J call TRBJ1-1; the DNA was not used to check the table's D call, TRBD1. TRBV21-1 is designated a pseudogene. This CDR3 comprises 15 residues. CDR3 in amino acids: CASSKGTGKNTEAFF. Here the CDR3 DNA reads TGTGCCAGCAGCAAGGGGACAGGGAAGAACACTGAAGCTTTCTTT.

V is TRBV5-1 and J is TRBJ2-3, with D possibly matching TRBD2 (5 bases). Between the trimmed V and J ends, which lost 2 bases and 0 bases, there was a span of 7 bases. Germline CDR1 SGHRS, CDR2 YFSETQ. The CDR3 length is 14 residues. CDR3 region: CASSFGVSTDTQYF. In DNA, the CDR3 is TGCGCCAGCAGCTTCGGGGTCAGCACAGATACGCAGTATTTT.

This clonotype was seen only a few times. This chain's CDR3 is CSARRASGGRETQYF. For the CDR3, the DNA is TGCAGTGCTAGACGGGCGAGCGGGGGAAGAGAGACCCAGTACTTC. This sequence joins TRBV20-1 and TRBJ2-5, with 8 bases identical to TRBD2. The CDR3 contains 15 residues. The trim removed 2 bases at V and 4 bases at J, leaving 9 bases unmatched. Germline assignment: CDR1 DFQATT and CDR2 SNEGSKA (reference sequence).

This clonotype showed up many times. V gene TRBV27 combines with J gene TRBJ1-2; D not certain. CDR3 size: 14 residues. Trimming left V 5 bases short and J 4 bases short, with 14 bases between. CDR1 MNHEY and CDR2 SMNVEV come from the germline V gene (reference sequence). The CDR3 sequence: CASSAVHPLYGYTF. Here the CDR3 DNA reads TGTGCCAGCAGTGCCGTACATCCCCTCTATGGCTACACCTTC.

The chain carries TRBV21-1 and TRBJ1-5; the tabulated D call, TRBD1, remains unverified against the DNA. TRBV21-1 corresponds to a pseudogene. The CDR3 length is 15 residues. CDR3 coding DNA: TGTGCCAGCAAGTTTCTCCCCCAAAAAGATCAGCCCCAGCATTTT. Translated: CASKFLPQKDQPQHF.

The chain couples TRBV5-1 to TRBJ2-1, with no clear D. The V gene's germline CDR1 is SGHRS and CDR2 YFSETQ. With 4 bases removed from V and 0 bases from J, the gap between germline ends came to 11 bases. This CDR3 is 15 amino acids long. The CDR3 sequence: CASSPDWSSYNEQFF. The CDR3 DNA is TGCGCCAGCAGCCCCGACTGGAGCTCCTACAATGAGCAGTTCTTC.

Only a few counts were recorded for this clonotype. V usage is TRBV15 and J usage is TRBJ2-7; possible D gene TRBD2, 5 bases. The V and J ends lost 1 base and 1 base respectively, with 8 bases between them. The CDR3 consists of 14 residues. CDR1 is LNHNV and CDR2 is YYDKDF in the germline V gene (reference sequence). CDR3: CATSRGSGSYEQYF. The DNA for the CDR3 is TGTGCCACCAGCAGAGGGTCGGGGTCCTACGAGCAGTACTTC.